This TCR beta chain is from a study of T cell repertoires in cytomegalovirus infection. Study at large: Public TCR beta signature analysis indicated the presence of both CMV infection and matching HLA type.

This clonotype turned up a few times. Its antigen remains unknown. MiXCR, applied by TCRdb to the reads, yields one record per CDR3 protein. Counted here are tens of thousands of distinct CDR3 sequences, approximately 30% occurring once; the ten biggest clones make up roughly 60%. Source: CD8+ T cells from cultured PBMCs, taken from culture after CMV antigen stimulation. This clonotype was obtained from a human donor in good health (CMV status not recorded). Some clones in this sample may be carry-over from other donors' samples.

CDR3 coding DNA: TGTGCCAGCAGCCTCGAACAGGGCACAGATACGCAGTATTTT. Translation gives CASSLEQGTDTQYF. The chain joins TRBV7-9 to TRBJ2-3; a weak D match, TRBD1 (5 bases). Germline V gene sequence: CDR1 SEHNR, CDR2 FQNEAQ (reference sequence). V lost 5 bases to trimming and J lost 1 base, with 10 bases between them. The CDR3 sequence is 14 residues long.